This T cell receptor (beta chain) appears in the sequencing data of a study of CD8+CD57+ T cells in acquired aplastic anemia. Study background: The average for DNA from sorted CD4+ and CD8+ cells was 3 to 3.5 ug.

The use of genomic DNA as template underpinned the TCR beta VDJ and CDR3 profiling. One entry per CDR3 protein results from TCRdb running MiXCR on the reads. Seen here are 150,000 to 200,000 distinct CDR3 sequences, over 40% observed once, and the top ten hold 3.2%. CDR3 length: 15 amino acids. CDR1 is DFQATT and CDR2 is SNEGSKA in the germline V gene (reference sequence). J was trimmed by 7 bases and V by 6 bases; bases with no gene match: 13. The authors sequenced patients whose flow cytometry had shown CD8+CD57+ cell expansion. V and J are TRBV20-1 and TRBJ1-2, with 11 bases aligning to TRBD1. Sequencing was performed on sorted CD4+, CD8+, or CD8+CD57+ T cells (not recorded which) from PBMCs. The sequence derives from a human donor with aplastic anemia. The DNA for the CDR3 is TGCAGTGCCATGGACAGGGGGCGAGTCGGAAGTGGCTACACCTTC. Protein sequence: CSAMDRGRVGSGYTF.